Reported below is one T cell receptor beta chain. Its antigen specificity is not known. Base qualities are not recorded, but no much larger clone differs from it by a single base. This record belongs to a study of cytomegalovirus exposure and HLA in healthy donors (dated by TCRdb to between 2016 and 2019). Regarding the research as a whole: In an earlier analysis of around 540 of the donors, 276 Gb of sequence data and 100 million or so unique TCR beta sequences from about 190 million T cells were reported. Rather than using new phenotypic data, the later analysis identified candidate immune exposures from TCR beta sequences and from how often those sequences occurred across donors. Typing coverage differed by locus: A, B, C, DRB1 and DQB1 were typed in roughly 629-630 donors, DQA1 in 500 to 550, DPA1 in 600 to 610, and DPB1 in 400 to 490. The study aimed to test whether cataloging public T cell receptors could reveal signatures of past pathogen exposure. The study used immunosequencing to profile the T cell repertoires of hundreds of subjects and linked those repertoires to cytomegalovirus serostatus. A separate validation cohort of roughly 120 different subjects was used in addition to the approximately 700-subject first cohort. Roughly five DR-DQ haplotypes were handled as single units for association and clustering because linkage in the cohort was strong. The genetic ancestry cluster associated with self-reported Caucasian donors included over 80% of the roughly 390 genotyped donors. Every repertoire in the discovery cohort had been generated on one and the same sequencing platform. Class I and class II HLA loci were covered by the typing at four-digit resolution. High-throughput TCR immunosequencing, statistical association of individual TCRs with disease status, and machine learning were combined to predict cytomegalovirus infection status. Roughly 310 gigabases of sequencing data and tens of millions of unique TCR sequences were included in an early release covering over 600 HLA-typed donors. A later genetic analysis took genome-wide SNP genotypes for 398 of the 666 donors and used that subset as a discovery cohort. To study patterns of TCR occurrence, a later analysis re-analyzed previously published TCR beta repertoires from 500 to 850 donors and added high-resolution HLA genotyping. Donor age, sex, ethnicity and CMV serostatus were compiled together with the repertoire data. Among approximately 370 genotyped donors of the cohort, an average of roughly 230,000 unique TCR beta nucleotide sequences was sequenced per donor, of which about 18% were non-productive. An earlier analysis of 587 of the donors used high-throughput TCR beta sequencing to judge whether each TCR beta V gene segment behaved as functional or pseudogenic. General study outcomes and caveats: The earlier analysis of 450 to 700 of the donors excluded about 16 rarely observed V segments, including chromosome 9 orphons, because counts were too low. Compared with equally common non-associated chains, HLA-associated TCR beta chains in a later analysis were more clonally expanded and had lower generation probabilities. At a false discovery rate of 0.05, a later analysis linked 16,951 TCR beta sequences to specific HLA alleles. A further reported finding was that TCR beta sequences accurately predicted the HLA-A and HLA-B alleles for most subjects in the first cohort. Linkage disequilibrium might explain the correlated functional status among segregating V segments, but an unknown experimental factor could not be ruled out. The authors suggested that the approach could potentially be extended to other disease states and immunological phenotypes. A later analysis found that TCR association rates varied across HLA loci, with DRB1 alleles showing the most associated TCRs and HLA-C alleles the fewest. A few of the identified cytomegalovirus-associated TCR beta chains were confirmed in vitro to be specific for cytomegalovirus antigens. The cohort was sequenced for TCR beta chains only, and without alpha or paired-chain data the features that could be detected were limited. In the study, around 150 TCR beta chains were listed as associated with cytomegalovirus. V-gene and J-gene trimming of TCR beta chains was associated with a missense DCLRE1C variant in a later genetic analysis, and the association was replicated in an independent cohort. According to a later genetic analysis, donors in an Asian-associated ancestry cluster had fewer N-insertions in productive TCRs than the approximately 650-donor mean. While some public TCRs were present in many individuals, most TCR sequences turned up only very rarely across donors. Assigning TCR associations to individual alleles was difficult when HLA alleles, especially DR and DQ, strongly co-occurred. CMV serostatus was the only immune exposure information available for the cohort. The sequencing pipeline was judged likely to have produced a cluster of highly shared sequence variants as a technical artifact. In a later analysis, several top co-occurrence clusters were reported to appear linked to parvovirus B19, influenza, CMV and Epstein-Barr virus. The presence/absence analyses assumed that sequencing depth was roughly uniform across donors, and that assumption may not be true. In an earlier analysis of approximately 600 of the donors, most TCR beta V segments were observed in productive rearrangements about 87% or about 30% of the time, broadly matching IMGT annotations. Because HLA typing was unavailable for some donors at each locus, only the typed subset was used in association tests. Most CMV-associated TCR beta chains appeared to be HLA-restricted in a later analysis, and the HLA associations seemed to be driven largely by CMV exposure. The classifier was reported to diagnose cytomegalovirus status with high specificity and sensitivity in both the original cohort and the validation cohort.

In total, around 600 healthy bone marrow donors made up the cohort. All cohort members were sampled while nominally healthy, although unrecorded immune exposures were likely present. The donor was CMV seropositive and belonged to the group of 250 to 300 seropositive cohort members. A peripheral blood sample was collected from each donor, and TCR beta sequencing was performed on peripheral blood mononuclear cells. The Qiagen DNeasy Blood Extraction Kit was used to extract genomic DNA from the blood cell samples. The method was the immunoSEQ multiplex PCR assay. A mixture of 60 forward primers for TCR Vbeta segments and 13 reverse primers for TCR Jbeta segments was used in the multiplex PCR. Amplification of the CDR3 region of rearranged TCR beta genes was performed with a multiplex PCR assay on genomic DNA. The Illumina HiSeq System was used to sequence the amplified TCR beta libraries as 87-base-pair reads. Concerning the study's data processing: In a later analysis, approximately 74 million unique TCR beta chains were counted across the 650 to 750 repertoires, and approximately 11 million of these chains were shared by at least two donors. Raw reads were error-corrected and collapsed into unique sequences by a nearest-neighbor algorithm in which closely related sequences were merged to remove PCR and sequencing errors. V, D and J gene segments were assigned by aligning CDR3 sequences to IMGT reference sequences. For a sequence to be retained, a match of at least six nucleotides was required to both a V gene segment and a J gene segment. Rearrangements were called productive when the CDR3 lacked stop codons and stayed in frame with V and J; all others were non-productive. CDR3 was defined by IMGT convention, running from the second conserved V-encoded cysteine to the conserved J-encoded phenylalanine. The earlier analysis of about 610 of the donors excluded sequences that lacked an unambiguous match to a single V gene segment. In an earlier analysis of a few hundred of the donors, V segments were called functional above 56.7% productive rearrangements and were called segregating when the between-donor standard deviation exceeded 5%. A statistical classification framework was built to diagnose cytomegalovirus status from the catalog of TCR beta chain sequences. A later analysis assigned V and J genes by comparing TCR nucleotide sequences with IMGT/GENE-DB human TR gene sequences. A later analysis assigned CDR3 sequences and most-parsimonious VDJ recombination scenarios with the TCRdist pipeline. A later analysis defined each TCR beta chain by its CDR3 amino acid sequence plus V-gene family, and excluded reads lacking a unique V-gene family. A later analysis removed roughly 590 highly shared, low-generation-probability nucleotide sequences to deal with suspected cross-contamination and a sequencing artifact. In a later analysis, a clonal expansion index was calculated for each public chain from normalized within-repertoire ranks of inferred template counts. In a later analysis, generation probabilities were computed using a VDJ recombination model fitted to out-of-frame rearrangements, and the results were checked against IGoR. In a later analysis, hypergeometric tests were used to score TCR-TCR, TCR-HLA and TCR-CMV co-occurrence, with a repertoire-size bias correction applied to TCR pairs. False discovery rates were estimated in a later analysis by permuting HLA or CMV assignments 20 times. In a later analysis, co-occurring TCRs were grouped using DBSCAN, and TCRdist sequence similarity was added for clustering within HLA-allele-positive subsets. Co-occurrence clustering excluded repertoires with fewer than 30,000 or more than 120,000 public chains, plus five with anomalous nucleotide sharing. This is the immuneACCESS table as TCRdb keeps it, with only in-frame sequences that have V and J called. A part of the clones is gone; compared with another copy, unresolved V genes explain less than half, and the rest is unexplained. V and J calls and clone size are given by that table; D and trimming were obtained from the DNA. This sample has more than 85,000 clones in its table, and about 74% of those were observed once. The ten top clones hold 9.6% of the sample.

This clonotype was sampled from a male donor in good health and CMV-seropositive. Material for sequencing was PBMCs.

CDR3 region: CASSSFLTGGQETQYF. The DNA sequence reads TGCGCCAGCAGCTCTTTCTTGACAGGGGGGCAAGAGACCCAGTACTTC. This chain is built from TRBV5-1 and TRBJ2-5, and 9 junction bases match TRBD1. Measured from the cysteine to the phenylalanine, the CDR3 is 16 residues long. The CDR3 DNA has 48 bases and is translated from base 1. The germline V gene sets CDR1 to SGHRS and CDR2 to YFSETQ. V has 3 bases trimmed and J has 2 bases trimmed; junction bases matching no gene number 8.